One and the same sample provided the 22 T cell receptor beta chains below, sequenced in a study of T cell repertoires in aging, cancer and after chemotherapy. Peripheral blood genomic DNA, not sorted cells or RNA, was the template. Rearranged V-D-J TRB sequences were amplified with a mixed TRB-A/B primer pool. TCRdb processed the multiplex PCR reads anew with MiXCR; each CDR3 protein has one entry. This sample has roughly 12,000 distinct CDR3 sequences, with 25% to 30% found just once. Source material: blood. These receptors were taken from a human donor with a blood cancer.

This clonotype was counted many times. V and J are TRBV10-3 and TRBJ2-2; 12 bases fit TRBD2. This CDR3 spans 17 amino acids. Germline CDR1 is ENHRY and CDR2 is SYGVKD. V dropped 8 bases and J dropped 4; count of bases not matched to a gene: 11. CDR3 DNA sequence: TGTGCCATCGACCCTAGCGGGGGGGCAGGCCTCACCGGGGAGCTGTTTTTT. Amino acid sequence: CAIDPSGGAGLTGELFF.

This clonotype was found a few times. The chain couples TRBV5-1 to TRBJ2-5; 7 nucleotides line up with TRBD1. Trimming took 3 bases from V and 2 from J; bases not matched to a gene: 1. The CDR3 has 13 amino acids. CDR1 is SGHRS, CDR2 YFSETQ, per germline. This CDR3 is CASSWDSQETQYF. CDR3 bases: TGCGCCAGCAGCTGGGACAGTCAAGAGACCCAGTACTTC. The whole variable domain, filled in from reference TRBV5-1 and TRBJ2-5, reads KAGVTQTPRYLIKTRGQQVTLSCSPISGHRSVSWYQQTPGQGLQFLFEYFSETQRNKGNFPGRFSGRQFSNSRSEMNVSTLELGDSALYLCASSWDSQETQYFGPGTRLLVL.

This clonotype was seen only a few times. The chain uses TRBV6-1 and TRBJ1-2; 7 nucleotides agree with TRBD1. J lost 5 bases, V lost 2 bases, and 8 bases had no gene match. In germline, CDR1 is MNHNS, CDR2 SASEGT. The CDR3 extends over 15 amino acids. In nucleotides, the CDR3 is TGTGCCAGCAGTGAAATCATCACAGGGGTGTATGGCTACACCTTC. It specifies CASSEIITGVYGYTF.

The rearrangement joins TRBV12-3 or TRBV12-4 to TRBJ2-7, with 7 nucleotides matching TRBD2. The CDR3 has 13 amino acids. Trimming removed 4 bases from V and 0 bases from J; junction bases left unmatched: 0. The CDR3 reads CASSSGGSYEQYV. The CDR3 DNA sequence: TGTGCCAGCAGTTCGGGGGGCTCCTACGAGCAGTACGTC.

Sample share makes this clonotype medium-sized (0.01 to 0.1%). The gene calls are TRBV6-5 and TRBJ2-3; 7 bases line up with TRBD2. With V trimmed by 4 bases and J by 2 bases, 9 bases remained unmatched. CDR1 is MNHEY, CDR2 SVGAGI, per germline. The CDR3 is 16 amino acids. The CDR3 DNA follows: TGTGCCAGCAGTTTTAAGTCTAGCGGTACCACAGATACGCAGTATTTT. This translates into CASSFKSSGTTDTQYF.

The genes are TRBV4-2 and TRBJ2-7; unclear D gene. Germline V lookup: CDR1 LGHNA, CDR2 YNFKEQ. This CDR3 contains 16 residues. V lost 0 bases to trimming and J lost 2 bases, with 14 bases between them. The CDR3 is CASSQDLVSEPYEQYF. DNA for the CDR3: TGTGCCAGCAGCCAAGATTTGGTCTCTGAACCCTACGAGCAGTACTTC.

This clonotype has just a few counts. In nucleotides, the CDR3 is TGTGCCAGCAGCTTCCCGGACAGGGTGGAAAACACCATATATTTT. Translated: CASSFPDRVENTIYF. The gene calls are TRBV5-6 and TRBJ1-3; 8 bases agree with TRBD1. Trimming at V came to 2 bases and at J to 6 bases, leaving 7 bases not matched to a gene. CDR3 length: 15 amino acids. The V gene's germline CDR1 is SGHDT and CDR2 YYEEEE.

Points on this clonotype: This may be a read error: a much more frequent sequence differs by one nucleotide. The CDR3 loop is CATSGDRGLAGVRDTQYF. The CDR3 DNA follows: TGTGCCACCAGCGGAGATAGAGGCCTAGCGGGAGTTAGAGATACGCAGTATTTT. The chain carries TRBV15 and TRBJ2-3, with 10 bases fitting TRBD2. Germline CDR1 LNHNV, CDR2 YYDKDF (reference sequence). The CDR3 is made up of 18 amino acids. The full variable domain, its missing parts supplied by reference TRBV15 and TRBJ2-3, is DAMVIQNPRYQVTQFGKPVTLSCSQTLNHNVMYWYQQKSSQAPKLLFHYYDKDFNNEADTPDNFQSRRPNTSFCFLDIRSPGLGDTAMYLCATSGDRGLAGVRDTQYFGPGTRLTVL.

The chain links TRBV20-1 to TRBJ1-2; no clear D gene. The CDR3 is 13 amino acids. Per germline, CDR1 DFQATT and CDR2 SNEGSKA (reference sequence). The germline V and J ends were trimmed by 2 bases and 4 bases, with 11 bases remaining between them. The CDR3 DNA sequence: TGCAGTGCTAGACACGAAACCTCCTATGGCTACACCTTC. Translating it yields CSARHETSYGYTF.

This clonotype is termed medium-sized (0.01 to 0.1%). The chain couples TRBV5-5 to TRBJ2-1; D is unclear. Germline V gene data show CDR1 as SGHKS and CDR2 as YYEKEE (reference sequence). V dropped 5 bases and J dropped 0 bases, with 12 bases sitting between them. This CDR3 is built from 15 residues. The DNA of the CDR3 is TGTGCCAGCAGAACACGACGGAGCTCCTACAATGAGCAGTTCTTC. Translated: CASRTRRSSYNEQFF. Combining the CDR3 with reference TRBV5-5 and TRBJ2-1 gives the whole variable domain DAGVTQSPTHLIKTRGQQVTLRCSPISGHKSVSWYQQVLGQGPQFIFQYYEKEERGRGNFPDRFSARQFPNYSSELNVNALLLGDSALYLCASRTRRSSYNEQFFGPGTRLTVL.

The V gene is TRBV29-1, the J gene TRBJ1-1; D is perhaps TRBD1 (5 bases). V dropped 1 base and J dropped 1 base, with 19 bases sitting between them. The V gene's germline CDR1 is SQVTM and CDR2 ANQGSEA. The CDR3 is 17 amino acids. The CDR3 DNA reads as TGCAGCGTTGAAGCTTTCGGGAGGGGCGTGAGGAACACTGAAGCTTTCTTT. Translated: CSVEAFGRGVRNTEAFF. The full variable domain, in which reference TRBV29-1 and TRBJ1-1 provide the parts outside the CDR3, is SAVISQKPSRDICQRGTSLTIQCQVDSQVTMMFWYRQQPGQSLTLIATANQGSEATYESGFVIDKFPISRPNLTFSTLTVSNMSPEDSSIYLCSVEAFGRGVRNTEAFFGQGTRLTVV.

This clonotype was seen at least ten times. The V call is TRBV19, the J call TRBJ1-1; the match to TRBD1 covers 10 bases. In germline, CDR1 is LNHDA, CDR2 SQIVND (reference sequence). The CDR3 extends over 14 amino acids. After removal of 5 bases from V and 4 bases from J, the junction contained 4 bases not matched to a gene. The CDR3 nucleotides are TGTGCCAGTAGTGACAGGGGGCGGGTCACTGAAGCTTTCTTT. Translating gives CASSDRGRVTEAFF.

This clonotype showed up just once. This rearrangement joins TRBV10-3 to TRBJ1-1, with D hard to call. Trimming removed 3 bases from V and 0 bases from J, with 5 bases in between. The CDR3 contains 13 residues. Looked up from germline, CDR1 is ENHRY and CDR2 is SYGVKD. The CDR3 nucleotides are TGTGCCATCAGTGAAGGTCTGAACACTGAAGCTTTCTTT. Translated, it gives CAISEGLNTEAFF.

The CDR3 loop is CASSLAALETQYF. CDR3 DNA sequence: TGTGCCAGCAGCTTAGCGGCACTGGAGACCCAGTACTTC. The rearrangement joins TRBV7-6 to TRBJ2-5; D is unresolved. CDR1 is SGHVS, CDR2 FNYEAQ, per germline. The CDR3 totals 13 residues. V shed 0 bases and J shed 5 bases, with 7 bases lying between them.

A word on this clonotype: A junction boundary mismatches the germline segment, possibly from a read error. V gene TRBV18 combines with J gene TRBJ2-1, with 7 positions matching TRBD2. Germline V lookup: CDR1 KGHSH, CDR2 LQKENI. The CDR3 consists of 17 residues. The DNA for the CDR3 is TGTGCCAGCTCACCAGCCTGGGGAGGGAGCTCCTACAATGAGCAGATCTTC. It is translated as CASSPAWGGSSYNEQIF.

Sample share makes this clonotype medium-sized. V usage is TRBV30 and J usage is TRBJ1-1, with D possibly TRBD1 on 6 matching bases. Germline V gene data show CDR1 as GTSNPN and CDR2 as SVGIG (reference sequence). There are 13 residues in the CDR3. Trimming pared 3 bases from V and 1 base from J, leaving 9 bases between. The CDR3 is CAWSAQGNTEAFF. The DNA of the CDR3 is TGTGCCTGGAGCGCACAGGGGAACACTGAAGCTTTCTTT.

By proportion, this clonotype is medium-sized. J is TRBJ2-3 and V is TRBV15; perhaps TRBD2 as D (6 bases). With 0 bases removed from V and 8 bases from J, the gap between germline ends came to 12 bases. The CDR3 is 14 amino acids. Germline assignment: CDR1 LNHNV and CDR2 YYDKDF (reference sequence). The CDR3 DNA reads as TGTGCCACCAGCAGAGATCTGGAGGGAGCTACGCAGTATTTT. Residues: CATSRDLEGATQYF.

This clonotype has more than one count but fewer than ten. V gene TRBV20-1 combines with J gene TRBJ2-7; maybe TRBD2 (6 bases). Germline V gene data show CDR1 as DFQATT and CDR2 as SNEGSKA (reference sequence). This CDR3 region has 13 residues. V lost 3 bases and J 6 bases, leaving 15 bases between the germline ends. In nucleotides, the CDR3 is TGCAGTGCTAGTGTGTGGGAGGCGGGCGAGCAGTACTTC. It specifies CSASVWEAGEQYF.

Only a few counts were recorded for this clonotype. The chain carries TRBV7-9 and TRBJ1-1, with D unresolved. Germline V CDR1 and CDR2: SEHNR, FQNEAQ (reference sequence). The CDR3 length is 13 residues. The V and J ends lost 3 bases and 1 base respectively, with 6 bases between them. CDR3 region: CASSFMGNTEAFF. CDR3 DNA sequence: TGTGCCAGCAGCTTCATGGGGAACACTGAAGCTTTCTTT.

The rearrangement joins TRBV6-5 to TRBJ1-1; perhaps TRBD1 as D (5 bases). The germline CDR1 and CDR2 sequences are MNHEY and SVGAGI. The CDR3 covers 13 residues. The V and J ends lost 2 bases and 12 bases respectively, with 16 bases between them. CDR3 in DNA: TGTGCCAGCAGTTACCCGGCGACCAGGGTCCCTTTCTTT. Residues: CASSYPATRVPFF.

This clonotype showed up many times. The CDR3 DNA reads TGTGCCAGCAGCTTGAGCGTCAGGGGGCTGAATGGCTACACCTTC. Residues: CASSLSVRGLNGYTF. V usage is TRBV5-5 and J usage is TRBJ1-2, with 8 bases lining up with TRBD1. CDR1 SGHKS and CDR2 YYEKEE come from the germline V gene (reference sequence). The V and J ends lost 1 base and 6 bases, in that order; junction bases with no gene match: 8. This CDR3 comprises 15 residues.

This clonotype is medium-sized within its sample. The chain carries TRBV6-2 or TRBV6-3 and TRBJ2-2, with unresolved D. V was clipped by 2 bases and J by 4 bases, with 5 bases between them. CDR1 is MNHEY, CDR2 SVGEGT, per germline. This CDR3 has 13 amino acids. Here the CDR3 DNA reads TGTGCCAGCAGTTACCTCTCCACCGGGGAGCTGTTTTTT. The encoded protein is CASSYLSTGELFF.